One and the same sample provided the 9 T cell receptor beta chains below, sequenced in a study of blood T cell repertoires in COVID-19. The table came from immunoSEQ multiplex PCR; TCRdb's copy has only in-frame clones and leaves some out. In the table there are approximately 290,000 clones, approximately 83% of which are singletons. Specimen: PBMCs or T cells enriched from blood (not recorded which). The origin of the receptors is a woman aged 25 to 39 who had recovered from COVID-19.

The genes are TRBV6-5 and TRBJ1-6; 9 bases match TRBD1. The CDR3 extends over 15 amino acids. Germline V lookup: CDR1 MNHEY, CDR2 SVGAGI. The V gene end was trimmed by 3 bases and the J gene end by 9 bases; junction bases not matched to a gene: 6. CDR3 region: CASSYTTGGSSPLHF. The CDR3 nucleotides read TGTGCCAGCAGTTATACCACAGGGGGCAGTTCACCCCTCCACTTT.

V usage is TRBV13 and J usage is TRBJ2-7; weak D call: TRBD2 (6 bases). V was pared by 8 bases and J by 3 bases, with 14 bases between. Germline V gene lookup returns CDR1 PRHDT and CDR2 FYEKMQ (reference sequence). This CDR3 comprises 13 residues. Written as DNA, the CDR3 is TGTGCCAGCGCGCTAGCGAGTATCTACGAGCAGTACTTC. Its translation is CASALASIYEQYF.

The gene calls are TRBV27 and TRBJ2-1; D gene ambiguous. The CDR3 extends over 13 amino acids. Germline V gene sequence: CDR1 MNHEY, CDR2 SMNVEV (reference sequence). Trimming took 5 bases from V and 8 from J, leaving 13 bases between them. The CDR3 DNA sequence: TGTGCCAGCAGTCTACAGACCATCGATGAGCAGTTCTTC. Its translation is CASSLQTIDEQFF.

The V gene is TRBV6-5, the J gene TRBJ1-2; D might be TRBD1 (6 bases). The germline gives CDR1 MNHEY, CDR2 SVGAGI. This CDR3 region has 13 residues. The V end was cut by 6 bases, the J end by 2 bases, with 10 bases between. In DNA, the CDR3 is TGTGCCAGCAGCCTCGACAGGAACTATGGCTACACCTTC. Its protein is CASSLDRNYGYTF.

The CDR3 bases are TGTGCCACCTATCCCGGCGGGGGTCGAGAGACCCAGTACTTC. It codes for CATYPGGGRETQYF. The rearrangement uses TRBV10-3 and TRBJ2-5; 7 bases agree with TRBD2. The CDR3 has 14 residues. J gave up 4 bases and V 10 bases, and 12 bases lay outside the gene matches. CDR1 and CDR2 (germline): ENHRY, SYGVKD.

The rearrangement uses TRBV10-1 and TRBJ2-1, with 11 nucleotides matching TRBD2. Trimming took 5 bases from V and 4 from J; bases not matched to a gene: 13. CDR1 and CDR2 from the germline V gene are WNHNN and SYGVQD (reference sequence). The CDR3 totals 18 residues. The CDR3 protein is CASSLLAGGHHRYNEQFF. The CDR3 nucleotides read TGCGCCAGCAGTTTGCTAGCGGGAGGCCACCACCGGTACAATGAGCAGTTCTTC.

This sequence joins TRBV9 and TRBJ2-7, with TRBD2 matching 7 bases. J gave up 1 base and V 2 bases, and 9 bases lay outside the gene matches. CDR3 length: 16 residues. The V gene's germline CDR1 is SGDLS and CDR2 YYNGEE. The CDR3 DNA is TGTGCCAGCAGCGTGGGGAGGGAAGGAATTTCCTACGAGCAGTACTTC. Protein sequence: CASSVGREGISYEQYF.

The chain is built from TRBV9 and TRBJ1-6, with TRBD1 matching over 8 bases. Trimming took 4 bases from V and 6 from J; bases not matched to a gene: 6. CDR1 is SGDLS, CDR2 YYNGEE, per germline. The CDR3 runs to 15 residues. The CDR3 DNA reads TGTGCCAGCAGCCCCGGACAGGGTACTAATTCACCCCTCCACTTT. Residues: CASSPGQGTNSPLHF.

The chain employs TRBV28 and TRBJ2-5; D uncertain. Germline V gives CDR1 MDHEN, CDR2 SYDVKM. The V gene lost 3 bases and the J gene lost 2 bases, with 13 bases spanning the gap. The CDR3 is 15 amino acids. The CDR3 loop is CASSFMGLRQETQYF. The CDR3 nucleotides read TGTGCCAGCAGTTTTATGGGTCTCAGGCAAGAGACCCAGTACTTC.